The 3 T cell receptor beta chains below were found in one sample sequenced in a study of blood T cells in healthy people across ages. Primed by a sample-barcoded 5' primer and a J-beta primer mix, a second PCR proceeded for roughly 6 to 12 cycles. TCRdb re-derived calls from the 5' RACE reads in MiXCR, one entry per CDR3 protein. Altogether 780,000 or so distinct CDR3 sequences are present, about 56% being singletons, with the ten largest covering roughly 24%. The source material was blood. Every receptor here comes from a man aged 35-49 years in good health.

The V and J genes are TRBV7-2 and TRBJ2-1; 8 nucleotides line up with TRBD1. V lost 1 base, J lost 5 bases, and 7 bases stayed unmatched. The CDR3 runs to 16 residues. Germline V gene data show CDR1 as SGHTA and CDR2 as FQGNSA. The chain's CDR3 is CASSLGWQGANNEQFF. The CDR3 DNA follows: TGTGCCAGCAGCTTAGGCTGGCAGGGGGCGAACAATGAGCAGTTCTTC.

This clonotype was seen a handful of times. V gene TRBV7-9 combines with J gene TRBJ2-5, with TRBD2 identical over 7 bases. The CDR3 runs 13 residues. Germline lookup yields CDR1 SEHNR and CDR2 FQNEAQ (reference sequence). With 6 bases clipped from V and 5 bases from J, the junction kept 6 bases outside the gene matches. The CDR3 spells CASSRGVLETQYF. CDR3 DNA: TGTGCCAGCAGTCGGGGGGTCTTGGAGACCCAGTACTTC.

This clonotype was detected only a few times. V is TRBV9 and J is TRBJ1-5; weak D call: TRBD1 (5 bases). CDR1 is SGDLS and CDR2 is YYNGEE in the germline V gene. CDR3 length equals 16 residues. V lost 5 bases and J lost 2, with 17 bases in between. The CDR3 nucleotides read TGTGCCAGCAGGACCGGGGGTAGATCTGGCAATCAGCCCCAGCATTTT. This translates into CASRTGGRSGNQPQHF.